This T cell receptor (beta chain) was sequenced during a study of cytomegalovirus exposure and HLA in healthy donors. V dropped 5 bases and J dropped 8 bases, with 15 bases sitting between them. This CDR3 is 14 amino acids long. From germline, CDR1 is MGHRA and CDR2 YSYEKL. About this clone: Its antigen is unidentified.

Study results and caveats: Many donors carried some public TCRs, although rarity characterized most TCR sequences. From TCR beta sequences, most subjects' HLA-A and HLA-B alleles were reportedly predicted accurately.

The study ran its PCR with 60 Vbeta and 13 Jbeta primers. Per the authors' pipeline: Later, an analysis found approximately 80 million unique TCR beta chains, and around 10 million of these were shared. Libraries were prepared by immunoSEQ multiplex PCR; TCRdb keeps only in-frame clonotypes and omits some of them. V, J and clone size derive from that table, while D and trimming were established from the DNA sequence. The table has approximately 120,000 clones, about 82% seen once. Material: PBMCs. This sequence joins TRBV4-1 and TRBJ1-4; D unresolved. This clonotype originated in a man aged 45-65 years in good health and CMV-seronegative. CDR3: CASSLPTQAEKLFF. CDR3 bases: TGCGCCAGCAGCTTACCAACGCAGGCAGAAAAACTGTTTTTT.